This TCR beta chain was observed in a study of blood T cell repertoires in COVID-19. Study at large: Sources were T cells, B-cell-depleted T cells, or PBMCs; the material itself was cDNA or gDNA.

Original analysis: Estimated nucleated cell counts came from reference gene primer amplification. Profiling relied on immunoSEQ multiplex PCR, and the TCRdb table lists in-frame clones only, not all of them. D and trimming were read from the DNA, whereas the V and J calls and clone size are those reported in that table. The repertoire includes 110,000 to 150,000 clones, 80% to 90% of them detected once, and roughly 2.9% sits in the top ten. Sequencing used peripheral blood. The sequence was obtained from a man between 60 and 75 years old with active or convalescent COVID-19.

The CDR3, as DNA: TGTGCCAGCAGGGACAGGAGCGGCTACACCTTC. This codes for CASRDRSGYTF. V gene TRBV28 combines with J gene TRBJ1-2; TRBD1 agrees at 7 bases. J was trimmed by 8 bases and V by 6 bases; bases with no gene match: 3. Looked up from germline, CDR1 is MDHEN and CDR2 is SYDVKM. This CDR3 comprises 11 residues.